The T cell receptor beta chain described here comes from a study of blood T cell repertoires in COVID-19. In the study overall: Sites in the United States, Italy and Spain provided acute and convalescent COVID-19 samples. The cDNA or gDNA used as material had been derived from T cells, B-cell-depleted T cells, or PBMCs.

How the authors handled the data: Reference gene primer amplification in the assay estimated nucleated cell counts. Sequenced by immunoSEQ multiplex PCR; TCRdb stores in-frame clones only, minus some. Clone size and the V and J calls come from that table; the DNA yielded D and trimming. The data show fewer than 300,000 clones, with roughly 86% seen just once and roughly 9% held by the top ten. This CDR3 is 15 amino acids long. Trimming removed 4 bases from V and 1 base from J, with 15 bases in between. The germline V gene encodes CDR1 SGHRS and CDR2 YFSETQ. The chain employs TRBV5-1 and TRBJ2-7, with D possibly matching TRBD1 (6 bases). This sequence originates from a man between 18 and 29 years old with active or convalescent COVID-19. The specimen sequenced was peripheral blood. The CDR3 nucleotides read TGCGCCAGCAGCAGAAGGACCCAGGGGTCCTACGAGCAGTACTTC. Protein sequence: CASSRRTQGSYEQYF.